Shown below are 28 T cell receptor beta chains from a single sample sequenced in a study of blood T cell repertoires in COVID-19. The protocol was immunoSEQ multiplex PCR, while the TCRdb copy is restricted to in-frame clones and leaves out a portion. The sample records about 240,000 clones, 88% being singletons. Sequencing was done on a sample of peripheral blood. Receptor source: a woman aged 40 to 50 who had recovered from COVID-19.

This clone was found once. V gene TRBV9 combines with J gene TRBJ1-2; 8 nucleotides align to TRBD1. J lost 2 bases, V lost 3 bases, and 12 bases had no gene match. This CDR3 region has 17 residues. Germline-derived CDR1 and CDR2 are SGDLS and YYNGEE. Here the CDR3 reads CASSEGPDRGPNYGYTF. In nucleotides, the CDR3 is TGTGCCAGCAGCGAGGGCCCCGACAGGGGACCCAACTATGGCTACACCTTC.

The chain combines TRBV19 with TRBJ2-6; 10 bases fit TRBD1. Germline lookup yields CDR1 LNHDA and CDR2 SQIVND (reference sequence). The V and J ends lost 3 bases and 0 bases, in that order; junction bases with no gene match: 5. This CDR3 is built from 18 residues. This CDR3 reads CASSIRGQGSSGANVLTF. As DNA, the CDR3 is TGTGCCAGTAGTATTAGGGGACAGGGGAGCTCTGGGGCCAACGTCCTGACTTTC.

The V call is TRBV9, the J call TRBJ2-3, with TRBD1 as a possible D gene (5 bases). The germline V gene encodes CDR1 SGDLS and CDR2 YYNGEE. Trimming removed 4 bases from V and 0 bases from J, with 18 bases in between. There are 17 residues in the CDR3. The CDR3 protein is CASSPQGVDPSTDTQYF. The CDR3 DNA sequence: TGTGCCAGCAGCCCCCAAGGGGTAGACCCAAGCACAGATACGCAGTATTTT.

This clone was observed a few times. The rearrangement uses TRBV5-1 and TRBJ2-7; 9 positions agree with TRBD1. The CDR3 extends over 14 amino acids. The V and J ends lost 4 bases and 3 bases, in that order; junction bases with no gene match: 5. From germline, CDR1 is SGHRS and CDR2 YFSETQ. The CDR3 reads CASSARQGGYEQYF. Written as DNA, the CDR3 is TGCGCCAGCAGCGCCCGACAGGGGGGCTACGAGCAGTACTTC.

The V gene is TRBV6-2 or TRBV6-3, the J gene TRBJ2-1, with 9 bases lining up with TRBD1. This CDR3 has 15 amino acids. V was clipped by 6 bases and J by 5 bases; unmatched bases: 8. The germline CDR1 and CDR2 sequences are MNHEY and SVGEGT. The CDR3 loop is CASSRRGDRDNEQFF. The CDR3 DNA reads as TGTGCCAGCAGCCGCCGGGGGGACAGGGACAATGAGCAGTTCTTC.

This clone was seen once. The chain links TRBV19 to TRBJ1-2; D gene unclear. Germline V CDR1 and CDR2: LNHDA, SQIVND (reference sequence). This CDR3 has 12 residues. V was clipped by 4 bases and J by 7 bases, with 10 bases between them. The CDR3 sequence is CASSTGVGGYTF. The DNA for the CDR3 is TGTGCCAGTAGTACCGGGGTTGGTGGCTACACCTTC.

The chain has TRBV7-2 and TRBJ1-1; a weak D match, TRBD1 (5 bases). The CDR3 has 13 residues. Germline values: CDR1 SGHTA, CDR2 FQGNSA. V was shortened by 7 bases and J by 1 base, with 10 bases between the two germline ends. CDR3 protein: CASTWGGNTEAFF. The CDR3 nucleotides are TGTGCCAGCACCTGGGGGGGGAACACTGAAGCTTTCTTT.

This chain connects TRBV3-1 (or the pseudogene TRBV3-2) to TRBJ1-4, with 7 bases fitting TRBD1. The CDR3 has 15 amino acids. In germline, CDR1 is LGHDT, CDR2 YNNKEL (reference sequence). Losses at the gene ends were 0 bases for V and 8 bases for J; bases not matched to a gene: 6. The CDR3 sequence: CASSQDWQGGEKLFF. CDR3 DNA: TGTGCCAGCAGCCAAGATTGGCAGGGGGGAGAAAAACTGTTTTTT.

With regard to this clone: The identical CDR3 is also encoded by other nucleotide sequences in the sample. The chain recombines TRBV27 with TRBJ1-1; D perhaps matches TRBD1 (5 bases). With 2 bases removed from V and 0 bases from J, the gap between germline ends came to 7 bases. CDR1 and CDR2 (germline): MNHEY, SMNVEV (reference sequence). The CDR3 has 14 amino acids. The CDR3 nucleotides read TGTGCCAGCAGTTTAGGGGGGGTGAACACTGAAGCTTTCTTT. Amino acids: CASSLGGVNTEAFF.

The chain recombines TRBV6-2 or TRBV6-3 with TRBJ1-5; TRBD1 aligns across 7 bases. The CDR3 contains 16 residues. Germline CDR1 and CDR2: MNHEY and SVGEGT. The V gene end was trimmed by 6 bases and the J gene end by 5 bases; junction bases not matched to a gene: 13. The CDR3 sequence: CASSPSGQPQDQPQHF. Here the CDR3 DNA reads TGTGCCAGCAGCCCTTCGGGACAGCCACAAGATCAGCCCCAGCATTTT.

The chain joins TRBV9 to TRBJ1-2, with TRBD1 matching 10 bases. The trim removed 3 bases at V and 8 bases at J, leaving 10 bases unmatched. Per germline, CDR1 SGDLS and CDR2 YYNGEE. This CDR3 has 15 amino acids. CDR3 region: CASSGGIGTGAGYTF. Written as DNA, the CDR3 is TGTGCCAGCAGCGGTGGGATCGGGACAGGGGCCGGCTACACCTTC.

V gene TRBV6-2 or TRBV6-3 combines with J gene TRBJ2-5, with a weak D call TRBD2 (5 bases). The CDR3 has 13 residues. V gave up 2 bases and J gave up 5 bases, with 9 bases separating them. Germline V CDR1 and CDR2: MNHEY, SVGEGT. The CDR3 DNA reads as TGTGCCAGCAGTTACGGCGGGTTGGAGACCCAGTACTTC. This gives the protein CASSYGGLETQYF.

Only one count was recorded for this clone. J is TRBJ1-4 and V is TRBV19; D unresolved. CDR3 length equals 13 residues. Germline V gene data show CDR1 as LNHDA and CDR2 as SQIVND (reference sequence). Deletions cut 6 bases from V and 11 bases from J, with 16 bases between. Here the CDR3 reads CASSGSLMRKLFF. The CDR3 DNA follows: TGTGCCAGTAGCGGCAGCTTAATGAGGAAACTGTTTTTT.

Concerning this clone: Since no conserved phenylalanine or tryptophan closes the CDR3, a read error is the likely cause. The DNA is omitted, as the CDR3 cannot be located on it reliably, and the CDR3 follows TCRdb's listing. The rearrangement links TRBV5-4 to TRBJ1-2; the table's D call, TRBD1, has no DNA check behind it. Per germline, CDR1 SGHNT and CDR2 YYREEE (reference sequence). The CDR3 length equals 14 residues, ends included. This chain's CDR3 is CASSLGSLGTGQVL.

In DNA form, the CDR3 reads TGTGCCAGTAGTATGGGCAGGGCCGGTGAAGCTTTCTTT. Amino acids: CASSMGRAGEAFF. The rearrangement joins TRBV19 to TRBJ1-1, with a weak D call TRBD1 (5 bases). The V and J ends lost 3 bases and 7 bases respectively, with 12 bases between them. There are 13 residues in the CDR3. CDR1 LNHDA and CDR2 SQIVND come from the germline V gene (reference sequence).

The chain joins TRBV30 to TRBJ1-2, with 12 bases fitting TRBD1. The ends lost 0 bases at V and 1 base at J; junction bases unmatched: 3. The CDR3 length is 16 residues. Germline V CDR1 and CDR2: GTSNPN, SVGIG (reference sequence). This CDR3 is CAWSVGTGGFNYGYTF. The CDR3 nucleotides are TGTGCCTGGAGTGTGGGGACAGGGGGCTTTAACTATGGCTACACCTTC.

The chain couples TRBV10-3 to TRBJ1-5; D is unclear. V gave up 2 bases and J gave up 9 bases, with 14 bases separating them. The CDR3 is 14 amino acids. Germline loops: CDR1 ENHRY, CDR2 SYGVKD. The CDR3 sequence is CAISEMAFRGPQHF. DNA for the CDR3: TGTGCCATCAGTGAGATGGCTTTCCGTGGGCCCCAGCATTTT.

In its sample, this clone was seen a few times. This CDR3 reads CASSQEAGYQPQHF. CDR3 bases: TGTGCCAGCAGCCAAGAGGCGGGGTATCAGCCCCAGCATTTT. This sequence joins TRBV4-2 and TRBJ1-5; D remains unclear. V was cut by 0 bases and J by 5 bases, with 8 bases left in between. Germline loops: CDR1 LGHNA, CDR2 YNFKEQ. The CDR3 extends over 14 amino acids.

This clone was seen a single time. The chain links TRBV9 to TRBJ1-3; 7 nucleotides align to TRBD1. Trimming took 0 bases from V and 3 from J; bases not matched to a gene: 3. CDR1 is SGDLS, CDR2 YYNGEE, per germline. The length of the CDR3 is 15 residues. The CDR3 DNA sequence: TGTGCCAGCAGCGTAGCGGCAGGGGGTGGAAACACCATATATTTT. This encodes CASSVAAGGGNTIYF.

In this sample, this clone turned up a few times. V gene TRBV10-3 combines with J gene TRBJ2-1, with TRBD2 matching 11 bases. V was pared by 10 bases and J by 6 bases, with 14 bases of the junction left unmatched. This CDR3 is built from 16 residues. In germline, CDR1 is ENHRY, CDR2 SYGVKD. The CDR3 sequence is CATRGLAGGFGNEQFF. CDR3 nucleotide sequence: TGTGCCACCCGGGGGTTAGCGGGAGGGTTTGGCAATGAGCAGTTCTTC.

This rearrangement joins TRBV7-2 to TRBJ1-5; D uncertain. Trimming stripped 3 bases from V and 2 bases from J, with 14 bases between. CDR1 and CDR2 (germline): SGHTA, FQGNSA. The CDR3 has 16 amino acids. CDR3 in DNA: TGTGCCAGCAGCTTCGCCTCGGGGAAAGGCAATCAGCCCCAGCATTTT. The encoded protein is CASSFASGKGNQPQHF. Supplemented by reference TRBV7-2 and TRBJ1-5, the full variable domain reads GAGVSQSPSNKVTEKGKDVELRCDPISGHTALYWYRQSLGQGLEFLIYFQGNSAPDKSGLPSDRFSAERTGGSVSTLTIQRTQQEDSAVYLCASSFASGKGNQPQHFGDGTRLSIL.

V gene TRBV5-6 combines with J gene TRBJ1-2, with 11 bases that match TRBD1. Germline V lookup: CDR1 SGHDT, CDR2 YYEEEE. CDR3 length: 15 residues. The V gene end was trimmed by 4 bases and the J gene end by 4 bases; junction bases not matched to a gene: 6. The CDR3 here is CASSGRDRGSYGYTF. The CDR3 bases are TGTGCCAGCAGCGGGAGGGACAGGGGGAGCTATGGCTACACCTTC.

J is TRBJ2-7 and V is TRBV6-5; weak D call: TRBD1 (6 bases). The CDR3 length is 13 residues. V was clipped by 2 bases and J by 9 bases, with 14 bases between them. Germline V CDR1 and CDR2: MNHEY, SVGAGI. In DNA form, the CDR3 reads TGTGCCAGCAGTTACCCCGACAGGCAGGGGCAGTACGTC. As protein: CASSYPDRQGQYV.

The chain couples TRBV29-1 to TRBJ2-7, with D maybe TRBD1 (6 bases). This CDR3 contains 14 residues. Germline CDR1 reads SQVTM; CDR2 reads ANQGSEA. Trimming removed 7 bases at V and 1 base at J, with 17 bases between. The CDR3 loop is CSAVGGGKSYEQYF. CDR3 bases: TGCAGCGCCGTGGGTGGGGGCAAGTCCTACGAGCAGTACTTC.

The CDR3 nucleotides read TGTGCCTGGAGTGTCGCCCCCGCGGATACGCAGTATTTT. It is translated as CAWSVAPADTQYF. J is TRBJ2-3 and V is TRBV30; no clear D gene. This CDR3 comprises 13 residues. Trimming stripped 0 bases from V and 6 bases from J, with 10 bases between. Germline CDR1 reads GTSNPN; CDR2 reads SVGIG (reference sequence).

This rearrangement joins TRBV5-1 to TRBJ1-1; 8 bases agree with TRBD1. The germline V gene has CDR1 SGHRS and CDR2 YFSETQ. With 4 bases clipped from V and 3 bases from J, the junction kept 11 bases outside the gene matches. The CDR3 has 16 residues. CDR3 residues: CASSPRQGLGDTEAFF. CDR3 in DNA: TGCGCCAGCAGCCCAAGACAGGGGCTGGGGGACACTGAAGCTTTCTTT.

This chain links TRBV7-2 with TRBJ1-5, with D possibly being TRBD1 (6 bases). The CDR3 extends over 15 amino acids. The germline V gene encodes CDR1 SGHTA and CDR2 FQGNSA. The V end lost 5 bases, the J end lost 4 bases, and 15 bases lay between the germline ends. Here the CDR3 DNA reads TGTGCCAGCAGCACCGGACAGCCGGGAAATCAGCCCCAGCATTTT. Protein: CASSTGQPGNQPQHF.

The J gene is TRBJ2-3, the V gene TRBV4-2; D not certain. Trimming left V 1 base short and J 2 bases short, with 10 bases between. The CDR3 runs to 15 residues. Looked up from germline, CDR1 is LGHNA and CDR2 is YNFKEQ. The CDR3: CASSQGAGYTDTQYF. CDR3 nucleotides: TGTGCCAGCAGCCAAGGTGCAGGATACACAGATACGCAGTATTTT.